The 14 T cell receptor beta chains below come from one sample, sequenced in a study of T-cell reconstitution after alpha-beta-depleted transplantation in children. The library targeted TCRbeta and was prepared with unique molecular identifiers. TCRdb reprocessed the PCR reads via MiXCR and lists one record per CDR3 protein. The sample consists of hundreds of thousands of distinct CDR3 sequences, over 10% of them appearing once. The source was PBMCs, mostly from graft donor cells, collected 360 days after TCRalphabeta/CD19-depleted stem cell transplant. Receptors originate from a male patient between 5 and 17 years old who had a stem cell transplant for acute myeloid leukemia, so the T cells may come from the graft donor.

This clonotype was observed a few times. The chain employs TRBV7-2 and TRBJ2-5; D possibly uses TRBD1 or TRBD2 (5 bases each). The V gene's germline CDR1 is SGHTA and CDR2 FQGNSA. The CDR3 totals 15 residues. V gave up 5 bases and J gave up 5 bases, with 18 bases separating them. The CDR3 DNA reads as TGTGCCAGCAGCGTCCGGACCACCTGGGGGGAGACCCAGTACTTC. The encoded protein is CASSVRTTWGETQYF.

This clonotype was detected only a few times. The rearrangement joins TRBV20-1 to TRBJ2-7; no definite D call. Germline loops: CDR1 DFQATT, CDR2 SNEGSKA (reference sequence). V lost 3 bases, J lost 0 bases, and 12 bases lay in between. The CDR3 has 14 amino acids. CDR3 sequence reads: CSASPPPSSYEQYF. CDR3 in DNA: TGCAGTGCTAGCCCCCCGCCGAGCTCCTACGAGCAGTACTTC.

The rearrangement uses TRBV11-2 and TRBJ2-5; unclear D gene. The CDR3 consists of 13 residues. Trimming took off 5 bases at V and 4 bases at J, with 11 bases between the two ends. Germline CDR1 and CDR2: SGHAT and FQNNGV. CDR3 residues: CASSPPLPETQYF. CDR3 nucleotide sequence: TGTGCCAGCAGCCCCCCCCTCCCAGAGACCCAGTACTTC.

The rearrangement uses TRBV27 and TRBJ2-1; 8 bases fit TRBD1. CDR3 length: 16 amino acids. Unmatched junction bases numbered 13, after V lost 3 bases and J lost 9 bases. Germline V gene lookup returns CDR1 MNHEY and CDR2 SMNVEV (reference sequence). The chain's CDR3 is CASSFIWGQALIEQFF. The CDR3 bases are TGTGCCAGCAGTTTTATCTGGGGACAGGCGCTTATTGAGCAGTTCTTC.

This clonotype was counted between two and nine times. The V and J genes are TRBV10-3 and TRBJ1-5; possible D gene TRBD1, 5 bases. The V end lost 5 bases, the J end lost 2 bases, and 10 bases lay between the germline ends. CDR3 length equals 14 residues. The germline gives CDR1 ENHRY, CDR2 SYGVKD. For the CDR3, the DNA is TGTGCCATCAGTTCCTCGACAGGCAATCAGCCCCAGCATTTT. Translation: CAISSSTGNQPQHF.

This clonotype was counted a few times. V is TRBV20-1 and J is TRBJ2-7; 11 positions match TRBD2. The CDR3 spans 15 residues. The germline V gene encodes CDR1 DFQATT and CDR2 SNEGSKA (reference sequence). Unmatched junction bases numbered 9, after V lost 5 bases and J lost 3 bases. For the CDR3, the DNA is TGCAGTGCTCCGCCCCTAGCGGGAGGTTACTACGAGCAGTACTTC. It codes for CSAPPLAGGYYEQYF.

This clonotype was seen a handful of times. Written as DNA, the CDR3 is TGTGCCAGCAGCTTATCGACGGCGCTTAGCTCCTACAATGAGCAGTTCTTC. This translates into CASSLSTALSSYNEQFF. The J gene is TRBJ2-1, the V gene TRBV11-2; D not resolved. Trimming cost V 2 bases and J 0 bases, with 14 bases left between them. Germline CDR1 and CDR2: SGHAT and FQNNGV. The CDR3 runs 17 residues.

As for this clonotype: A much larger clonotype is one base distant, so this may be a read error. The chain carries TRBV15 and TRBJ2-3; D is unresolved. The J call may be faulty, since TRBJ1-5 better matches the DNA end. CDR3 length: 15 amino acids. The germline V gene encodes CDR1 LNHNV and CDR2 YYDKDF (reference sequence). The CDR3 nucleotides read TGTGCCACCAGCAGGATGATGGTGGGCACAGATACGCAGCATTTT. Translation: CATSRMMVGTDTQHF.

The chain employs TRBV7-2 and TRBJ2-3; 10 nucleotides line up with TRBD1. V gave up 5 bases and J gave up 0 bases; unmatched junction bases: 5. Per the germline V gene, CDR1 is SGHTA and CDR2 is FQGNSA. The CDR3 length is 16 residues. CDR3 DNA: TGTGCCAGCAGCACCGGGACAGGGGTCAGCACAGATACGCAGTATTTT. Encoded protein: CASSTGTGVSTDTQYF.

J is TRBJ2-7 and V is TRBV12-3 or TRBV12-4; 11 nucleotides agree with TRBD1. The CDR3 is 14 amino acids. Trimming took 8 bases from V and 6 from J; bases not matched to a gene: 9. The CDR3 coding sequence is TGTGCCAGCCGCCCCGGTGGGACAGGGGGCGAGCAGTACTTC. Encoded protein: CASRPGGTGGEQYF.

In its sample, this clonotype was seen many times. One junction end disagrees with the germline gene, perhaps due to a read error. The V and J genes are TRBV7-6 and TRBJ1-3; unclear D gene. The CDR3 is made up of 13 amino acids. The germline V gene encodes CDR1 SGHVS and CDR2 FNYEAQ. The CDR3 region has the DNA TGTGCCAGCAGCTTCCTTAACAGCCACGGGATGGATTTT. As protein: CASSFLNSHGMDF.

The chain combines TRBV4-3 with TRBJ1-1, with 8 bases fitting TRBD1. CDR3 length equals 18 residues. Germline trimming cut 2 bases from V and 1 base from J; bases unmatched to any gene: 12. Germline V gene sequence: CDR1 LGHNA, CDR2 YSLEER. The CDR3 bases are TGCGCCAGCAGCCAATTCCCGGGACAGGCGCCAGAGAACACTGAAGCTTTCTTT. Protein: CASSQFPGQAPENTEAFF.

The chain uses TRBV7-9 and TRBJ2-7; D is possibly TRBD1 (6 bases). Germline V gene sequence: CDR1 SEHNR, CDR2 FQNEAQ (reference sequence). Trimming left V 5 bases short and J 2 bases short, with 16 bases between. This CDR3 spans 15 amino acids. The CDR3 region is CASSLLGGPTYEQYF. CDR3 nucleotide sequence: TGTGCCAGCAGCCTCTTAGGGGGACCAACCTACGAGCAGTACTTC.

This clonotype was observed a few times. The chain has TRBV7-8 and TRBJ2-1; D not certain. CDR1 and CDR2 from the germline V gene are SGHVS and FQNEAQ. This CDR3 comprises 17 residues. Between the trimmed V and J ends, which lost 7 bases and 0 bases, there was a span of 19 bases. The CDR3 nucleotides are TGTGCCAGCACCTGCGGTAACCTTCCGAGCTCCTACAATGAGCAGTTCTTC. Translated: CASTCGNLPSSYNEQFF. The variable domain in full, with the rest retrieved from reference TRBV7-8 and TRBJ2-1, is GAGVSQSPRYKVAKRGQDVALRCDPISGHVSLFWYQQALGQGPEFLTYFQNEAQLDKSGLPSDRFFAERPEGSVSTLKIQRTQQEDSAVYLCASTCGNLPSSYNEQFFGPGTRLTVL.